This T cell receptor (beta chain) stems from a study of T cell changes during pregnancy in multiple sclerosis. Sequencing used immunoSEQ multiplex PCR; TCRdb keeps in-frame clones, though not all of them. The table records some 38,000 clones, around 89% of them present only once. V dropped 1 base and J dropped 9; count of bases not matched to a gene: 9. Germline V lookup: CDR1 LNHNV, CDR2 YYDKDF (reference sequence). The CDR3 extends over 15 amino acids. Sample: CD8+ T cells from peripheral blood mononuclear cells, taken in the third trimester of pregnancy. The origin of this receptor is a female donor with multiple sclerosis, enrolled in a pregnancy study. The V gene is TRBV15, the J gene TRBJ2-5, with TRBD2 matching over 9 bases. CDR3 amino acids: CATSRAAGTSFSQYF. Here the CDR3 DNA reads TGTGCCACCAGCAGAGCCGCCGGGACTAGCTTCTCCCAGTACTTC.